Listed below are T cell receptor beta chains from one sample, sequenced in a study of shared clonotypes between healthy human individuals. Repertoires were generated with immunoSEQ multiplex PCR, while TCRdb's copy carries only in-frame clones and drops some. The table shows around 1.5 million clones, with 98% occurring only once. What was sequenced was naive CD4+ T cells sorted from blood. These TCRs come from a man aged 25 to 40 in good health. Both conserved end residues are part of each CDR3. A D gene is named only where the DNA matches it firmly. A clone size is listed for some rows: how often the clone was seen (once, few, many), or a class if it is expanded.

cdr3_aa: CASSSGLAGGGTDTQYF
cdr3_nt: TGCGCCAGCAGCTCGGGACTAGCGGGAGGGGGCACAGATACGCAGTATTTT
clone_size: .
j_call: TRBJ2-3
d_call: TRBD2
v_call: TRBV5-1

cdr3_aa: CASSSPGPYEQYF
cdr3_nt: TGCGCCAGCAGCTCTCCGGGTCCCTACGAGCAGTACTTC
clone_size: .
j_call: TRBJ2-7
d_call: .
v_call: TRBV5-1

cdr3_aa: CASSQDAVRGETQYF
cdr3_nt: TGTGCCAGCAGCCAAGACGCAGTTCGGGGAGAGACCCAGTACTTC
clone_size: .
j_call: TRBJ2-5
d_call: .
v_call: TRBV14

cdr3_aa: CASSLLVNYGYTF
cdr3_nt: TGTGCCAGCAGCTTACTTGTTAACTATGGCTACACCTTC
clone_size: .
j_call: TRBJ1-2
d_call: .
v_call: TRBV7-2

cdr3_aa: CASRWLAGRGELFF
cdr3_nt: TGTGCCAGCAGATGGCTAGCGGGACGGGGGGAGCTGTTTTTT
clone_size: .
j_call: TRBJ2-2
d_call: TRBD2
v_call: TRBV27

cdr3_aa: CASSLDPGWNQPQHF
cdr3_nt: TGCGCCAGCAGCCTGGATCCAGGGTGGAATCAGCCCCAGCATTTT
clone_size: .
j_call: TRBJ1-5
d_call: .
v_call: TRBV5-1

cdr3_aa: CASTGQGEEKLFF
cdr3_nt: TGCGCCAGTACGGGACAGGGGGAAGAAAAACTGTTTTTT
clone_size: .
j_call: TRBJ1-4
d_call: TRBD1
v_call: TRBV10-2

cdr3_aa: CAISSASQETQYF
cdr3_nt: TGTGCCATCAGTAGCGCGAGCCAAGAGACCCAGTACTTC
clone_size: .
j_call: TRBJ2-5
d_call: .
v_call: TRBV10-3

cdr3_aa: CASSQDSGPGQPQHF
cdr3_nt: TGCGCCAGCAGCCAAGATTCCGGGCCGGGACAGCCCCAGCATTTT
clone_size: .
j_call: TRBJ1-5
d_call: .
v_call: TRBV4-1

cdr3_aa: CASSLWSRELAETQYF
cdr3_nt: TGCGCCAGCAGCTTGTGGTCCAGGGAGCTGGCAGAGACCCAGTACTTC
clone_size: .
j_call: TRBJ2-5
d_call: .
v_call: TRBV5-1

cdr3_aa: CASSVRSGSGEQYF
cdr3_nt: TGCGCCAGCAGCGTTCGCTCAGGGTCGGGGGAGCAGTACTTC
clone_size: .
j_call: TRBJ2-7
d_call: .
v_call: TRBV5-1

cdr3_aa: CASSQETTTTNEKLFF
cdr3_nt: TGTGCCAGCAGCCAAGAAACAACCACAACTAATGAAAAACTGTTTTTT
clone_size: .
j_call: TRBJ1-4
d_call: .
v_call: TRBV4-2

cdr3_aa: CASGLVLAGELNEQFF
cdr3_nt: TGTGCTAGTGGTTTGGTCCTTGCGGGAGAGTTGAATGAGCAGTTCTTC
clone_size: .
j_call: TRBJ2-1
d_call: TRBD2
v_call: TRBV12-5

cdr3_aa: CAWSSYPGPYGYTF
cdr3_nt: TGTGCCTGGAGTTCTTATCCCGGACCGTATGGCTACACCTTC
clone_size: .
j_call: TRBJ1-2
d_call: .
v_call: TRBV30

cdr3_aa: CASSLVLGGDTQYF
cdr3_nt: TGTGCCAGCAGCTTAGTTCTTGGCGGAGATACGCAGTATTTT
clone_size: once
j_call: TRBJ2-3
d_call: .
v_call: TRBV7-9

cdr3_aa: CAWAPHPKETQYF
cdr3_nt: TGTGCCTGGGCCCCACATCCAAAAGAGACCCAGTACTTC
clone_size: .
j_call: TRBJ2-5
d_call: .
v_call: TRBV30

cdr3_aa: CASSPPRNTGELFF
cdr3_nt: TGTGCCAGCTCACCACCGAGGAACACCGGGGAGCTGTTTTTT
clone_size: .
j_call: TRBJ2-2
d_call: .
v_call: TRBV18

cdr3_aa: CASSLSGTSFLYEQYF
cdr3_nt: TGTGCCAGCAGCTTATCCGGGACTAGCTTTTTATACGAGCAGTACTTC
clone_size: once
j_call: TRBJ2-7
d_call: TRBD2
v_call: TRBV11-2

cdr3_aa: CASSLDGTGSNEQFF
cdr3_nt: TGTGCCAGCAGCTTGGACGGGACAGGGAGCAATGAGCAGTTCTTC
clone_size: .
j_call: TRBJ2-1
d_call: TRBD1
v_call: TRBV5-4

cdr3_aa: CASSPDMSNQPQHF
cdr3_nt: TGCGCCAGCAGCCCGGACATGAGCAATCAGCCCCAGCATTTT
clone_size: .
j_call: TRBJ1-5
d_call: .
v_call: TRBV5-1

cdr3_aa: CASSQRASDEQFF
cdr3_nt: TGCGCCAGCAGCCAAAGGGCTAGCGATGAGCAGTTCTTC
clone_size: .
j_call: TRBJ2-1
d_call: .
v_call: TRBV4-3

cdr3_aa: CASSRTTASYEQYF
cdr3_nt: TGTGCCAGCAGCCGTACGACAGCTTCCTACGAGCAGTACTTC
clone_size: once
j_call: TRBJ2-7
d_call: .
v_call: TRBV28

cdr3_aa: CASSPSVETTQYF
cdr3_nt: TGTGCCAGCAGTCCGTCGGTGGAGACGACCCAGTACTTC
clone_size: .
j_call: TRBJ2-5
d_call: .
v_call: TRBV27

cdr3_aa: CASSLRTGDSNSGNTIYF
cdr3_nt: TGCGCCAGCAGCCTACGAACAGGGGACTCAAACTCTGGAAACACCATATATTTT
clone_size: .
j_call: TRBJ1-3
d_call: TRBD1
v_call: TRBV4-1

cdr3_aa: CASSRIGLREQYF
cdr3_nt: TGTGCCAGCAGCCGAATCGGGCTGCGGGAGCAGTACTTC
clone_size: .
j_call: TRBJ2-7
d_call: .
v_call: TRBV27

cdr3_aa: CASSLGAGGRKYSNQPQHF
cdr3_nt: TGTGCCAGCAGCTTGGGGGCCGGGGGCCGAAAATATAGCAATCAGCCCCAGCATTTT
clone_size: .
j_call: TRBJ1-5
d_call: .
v_call: TRBV5-6

cdr3_aa: CASSRGLAGAEEQYF
cdr3_nt: TGCGCCAGCAGTAGGGGACTAGCGGGAGCAGAAGAGCAGTACTTC
clone_size: .
j_call: TRBJ2-7
d_call: TRBD2
v_call: TRBV10-1

cdr3_aa: CASRLNTEAFF
cdr3_nt: TGTGCCAGCCGGTTGAACACTGAAGCTTTCTTT
clone_size: .
j_call: TRBJ1-1
d_call: .
v_call: TRBV2

cdr3_aa: CASLRDRIQYF
cdr3_nt: TGTGCCAGCCTCCGGGACAGGATACAGTACTTC
clone_size: .
j_call: TRBJ2-7
d_call: TRBD1
v_call: TRBV6-1

cdr3_aa: CASSFRRGLSNQPQHF
cdr3_nt: TGTGCCAGCAGTTTTCGTAGGGGGCTCAGCAATCAGCCCCAGCATTTT
clone_size: .
j_call: TRBJ1-5
d_call: TRBD1
v_call: TRBV28

cdr3_aa: CASSSPPHEQYF
cdr3_nt: TGTGCCAGCAGCTCTCCTCCCCACGAGCAGTACTTC
clone_size: .
j_call: TRBJ2-7
d_call: .
v_call: TRBV7-9

cdr3_aa: CASSEREVYGYTF
cdr3_nt: TGTGCCAGCAGTGAACGGGAGGTCTATGGCTACACCTTC
clone_size: .
j_call: TRBJ1-2
d_call: .
v_call: TRBV25-1

cdr3_aa: CASSQDGRGRAYNEQFF
cdr3_nt: TGCGCCAGCAGCCAAGATGGTCGCGGGAGGGCCTACAATGAGCAGTTCTTC
clone_size: .
j_call: TRBJ2-1
d_call: TRBD2
v_call: TRBV4-3

cdr3_aa: CASSRLGGEAFF
cdr3_nt: TGTGCCAGCAGCCGACTAGGGGGTGAAGCTTTCTTT
clone_size: .
j_call: TRBJ1-1
d_call: .
v_call: TRBV5-5

cdr3_aa: CASSFRGQGAWEQYF
cdr3_nt: TGTGCCAGCAGTTTCAGGGGACAGGGGGCATGGGAGCAGTACTTC
clone_size: .
j_call: TRBJ2-7
d_call: TRBD1
v_call: TRBV28

cdr3_aa: CASSYFDREHYGYTF
cdr3_nt: TGTGCCAGCAGTTACTTCGACAGGGAGCACTATGGCTACACCTTC
clone_size: .
j_call: TRBJ1-2
d_call: TRBD1
v_call: TRBV6-5

cdr3_aa: CASSLFGAGSTDTQYF
cdr3_nt: TGTGCCAGCAGTTTATTCGGGGCGGGGAGCACAGATACGCAGTATTTT
clone_size: .
j_call: TRBJ2-3
d_call: .
v_call: TRBV27

cdr3_aa: CASSLIGASTDTQYF
cdr3_nt: TGTGCCAGCAGCTTAATAGGGGCTAGCACAGATACGCAGTATTTT
clone_size: .
j_call: TRBJ2-3
d_call: .
v_call: TRBV5-6

cdr3_aa: CASGTSAGISGANVLTF
cdr3_nt: TGCGCCAGCGGGACGTCGGCGGGTATATCTGGGGCCAACGTCCTGACTTTC
clone_size: .
j_call: TRBJ2-6
d_call: .
v_call: TRBV5-1

cdr3_aa: CASRKTGAKNIQYF
cdr3_nt: TGTGCCAGCAGGAAGACAGGAGCCAAAAACATTCAGTACTTC
clone_size: .
j_call: TRBJ2-4
d_call: .
v_call: TRBV6-1

cdr3_aa: CSVESAGRRNEQFF
cdr3_nt: TGCAGCGTTGAGTCCGCGGGGCGCAGAAATGAGCAGTTCTTC
clone_size: .
j_call: TRBJ2-1
d_call: .
v_call: TRBV29-1

cdr3_aa: CASSFQGANTEAFF
cdr3_nt: TGTGCCAGTAGCTTCCAGGGGGCGAATACTGAAGCTTTCTTT
clone_size: .
j_call: TRBJ1-1
d_call: TRBD1
v_call: TRBV5-5

cdr3_aa: CATSRVGNTGELFF
cdr3_nt: TGTGCCACCAGCAGAGTGGGGAACACCGGGGAGCTGTTTTTT
clone_size: .
j_call: TRBJ2-2
d_call: .
v_call: TRBV15

cdr3_aa: CASSDGQGRLTTEAFF
cdr3_nt: TGTGCCAGCAGTGACGGACAGGGAAGGTTGACCACTGAAGCTTTCTTT
clone_size: .
j_call: TRBJ1-1
d_call: TRBD1
v_call: TRBV5-4

cdr3_aa: CASSHSAAHHNEQFF
cdr3_nt: TGCGCCAGCAGCCATTCAGCAGCGCACCACAATGAGCAGTTCTTC
clone_size: .
j_call: TRBJ2-1
d_call: .
v_call: TRBV4-3

cdr3_aa: CASSQERRGGYYEQYF
cdr3_nt: TGCGCCAGCAGCCAAGAAAGAAGAGGCGGTTACTACGAGCAGTACTTC
clone_size: .
j_call: TRBJ2-7
d_call: .
v_call: TRBV4-1